These 8 T cell receptor beta chains were sequenced from one sample in a study of blood T cell repertoires in COVID-19. Using immunoSEQ multiplex PCR, the repertoire was profiled, and TCRdb retains in-frame clones only, with some absent. The sample yields about 220,000 clones, about 85% seen once. Sequencing was done on a sample of peripheral blood. Receptor source: a man younger than 45 with active or convalescent COVID-19.

CDR3 sequence (DNA): TGTGCCAGCAGCCCCCAAGGAGGAGCAGATACGCAGTATTTT. It is translated as CASSPQGGADTQYF. J is TRBJ2-3 and V is TRBV9, with D possibly TRBD2 on 5 matching bases. Germline V gives CDR1 SGDLS, CDR2 YYNGEE. The CDR3 loop spans 14 amino acids. V was cut by 4 bases and J by 4 bases, with 13 bases left in between.

The chain employs TRBV6-4 and TRBJ1-3; a possible D gene is TRBD1 (5 bases). CDR1 and CDR2 from the germline V gene are MRHNA and SNTAGT. The CDR3 totals 16 residues. The V and J ends lost 1 base and 6 bases respectively, with 16 bases between them. CDR3 bases: TGTGCCAGCAGTGACTTCAGGGAAAAATTAGAAAACACCATATATTTT. This sequence encodes CASSDFREKLENTIYF.

The chain employs TRBV10-3 and TRBJ2-7; 16 positions agree with TRBD2. The germline V gene has CDR1 ENHRY and CDR2 SYGVKD. The CDR3 has 17 residues. J lost 0 bases, V lost 4 bases, and 3 bases had no gene match. The CDR3 DNA sequence: TGTGCCATCAGTGGGGGACTAGCGGGAGGGAGCTCCTACGAGCAGTACTTC. Its translation: CAISGGLAGGSSYEQYF.

The V and J genes are TRBV3-1 (or the pseudogene TRBV3-2) and TRBJ2-4, with TRBD1 matching over 7 bases. The CDR3 sequence is 14 residues long. Germline CDR1 and CDR2: LGHDT and YNNKEL (reference sequence). Losses at the gene ends were 4 bases for V and 3 bases for J; bases not matched to a gene: 3. The CDR3 sequence: CASSPYRGKNIQYF. The CDR3 nucleotides read TGTGCCAGCAGCCCATACAGGGGCAAAAACATTCAGTACTTC.

This clone was counted a few times. The chain uses TRBV5-4 and TRBJ2-7; 16 bases align to TRBD2. Germline values: CDR1 SGHNT, CDR2 YYREEE (reference sequence). The CDR3 runs to 16 residues. V lost 4 bases to trimming and J lost 7 bases; unmatched junction nucleotides: 8. CDR3 protein: CASSPGTSGGASEQYF. The CDR3 DNA reads TGTGCCAGCAGCCCCGGGACTAGCGGGGGGGCTAGTGAGCAGTACTTC.

This sequence joins TRBV12-3 or TRBV12-4 and TRBJ1-6, with D uncertain. The germline V and J ends were trimmed by 6 bases and 7 bases, with 10 bases remaining between them. The CDR3 runs to 13 residues. Here the CDR3 DNA reads TGTGCCAGCAGGGAGATGGAAAATTCACCCCTCCACTTT. Translation: CASREMENSPLHF.

The V gene is TRBV12-5, the J gene TRBJ1-2; D is unclear. Germline lookup yields CDR1 LGHNT and CDR2 FRNRAP. V gave up 7 bases and J gave up 2 bases, with 14 bases separating them. This CDR3 has 14 residues. CDR3 DNA: TGTGCTAGTGCCCCGTCCGGCAGGAACTATGGCTACACCTTC. Translated: CASAPSGRNYGYTF.

This rearrangement joins TRBV4-1 to TRBJ1-6; 7 bases line up with TRBD1. V lost 5 bases to trimming and J lost 7 bases; unmatched junction nucleotides: 8. This CDR3 spans 15 amino acids. CDR1 MGHRA and CDR2 YSYEKL come from the germline V gene. DNA of the CDR3: TGCGCCAGCAGCGGGCGGGACAGCGGGAATTCACCCCTCCACTTT. This gives the protein CASSGRDSGNSPLHF.